A single sample is the source of the 31 T cell receptor beta chains below, sequenced in a study of cytomegalovirus exposure and HLA in healthy donors. Measured with immunoSEQ multiplex PCR; TCRdb has only the in-frame clones, and not every one. The sample shows around 120,000 clones, about 91% of them seen only once. The material sequenced was PBMCs. The receptors here all came from a man between 18 and 29 years old in good health and CMV-seronegative.

The gene calls are TRBV12-5 and TRBJ2-3; the match to TRBD2 covers 10 bases. The V segment lost 0 bases and the J segment 0 bases; nucleotides outside the gene matches: 0. Germline V gene lookup returns CDR1 LGHNT and CDR2 FRNRAP. CDR3 length: 16 residues. The CDR3 protein is CASGLVLAGSTDTQYF. CDR3 coding DNA: TGTGCTAGTGGTTTGGTACTAGCGGGAAGCACAGATACGCAGTATTTT.

The chain uses TRBV7-2 and TRBJ2-7, with TRBD1 matching 8 bases. Trimming took 5 bases from V and 5 from J; bases not matched to a gene: 8. The V gene's germline CDR1 is SGHTA and CDR2 FQGNSA. The CDR3 is made up of 14 amino acids. CDR3 in amino acids: CASSLRQGRNEQYF. In nucleotides, the CDR3 is TGTGCCAGCAGCCTCAGACAGGGGAGGAACGAGCAGTACTTC.

This sequence joins TRBV4-1 and TRBJ1-4, with D possibly matching TRBD1 (6 bases). The V end was cut by 4 bases, the J end by 6 bases, with 18 bases between. The germline V gene has CDR1 MGHRA and CDR2 YSYEKL. The CDR3 spans 16 residues. The CDR3 region has the DNA TGCGCCAGCAGCCGCAACGTGGCGGCAGGGGATGAAAAACTGTTTTTT. Translated: CASSRNVAAGDEKLFF.

This clone was picked up one time. The chain uses TRBV7-9 and TRBJ2-1; D is undetermined. V was clipped by 3 bases and J by 10 bases, with 7 bases between them. Germline V gene sequence: CDR1 SEHNR, CDR2 FQNEAQ (reference sequence). The CDR3 has 11 residues. CDR3 sequence (DNA): TGTGCCAGCAGCTTCTCCCGGGAGCAGTTCTTC. Translating it yields CASSFSREQFF.

The chain carries TRBV5-1 and TRBJ2-3; 10 nucleotides match TRBD1. The V gene end was trimmed by 4 bases and the J gene end by 3 bases; junction bases not matched to a gene: 5. The CDR3 is made up of 15 amino acids. Germline V CDR1 and CDR2: SGHRS, YFSETQ. CDR3 amino acids: CASSRDRGRTDTQYF. The CDR3 DNA follows: TGCGCCAGCAGCCGAGACAGGGGGCGGACAGATACGCAGTATTTT.

The chain carries TRBV7-9 and TRBJ1-3, with D possibly matching TRBD1 (5 bases). Germline V gene lookup returns CDR1 SEHNR and CDR2 FQNEAQ (reference sequence). This CDR3 comprises 15 residues. V was cut by 4 bases and J by 0 bases, with 10 bases left in between. The CDR3: CASSSQGNSGNTIYF. DNA of the CDR3: TGTGCCAGCAGCTCCCAGGGTAACTCTGGAAACACCATATATTTT. Full variable domain (outside the CDR3, taken from reference TRBV7-9 and TRBJ1-3): DTGVSQNPRHKITKRGQNVTFRCDPISEHNRLYWYRQTLGQGPEFLTYFQNEAQLEKSRLLSDRFSAERPKGSFSTLEIQRTEQGDSAMYLCASSSQGNSGNTIYFGEGSWLTVV.

The gene calls are TRBV19 and TRBJ1-1; 9 bases match TRBD1. The CDR3 has 14 amino acids. Germline V lookup: CDR1 LNHDA, CDR2 SQIVND (reference sequence). J lost 3 bases, V lost 6 bases, and 5 bases had no gene match. DNA for the CDR3: TGTGCCAGTAGGACGGGACAGGGAGACACTGAAGCTTTCTTT. Its translation is CASRTGQGDTEAFF.

V is TRBV10-2 and J is TRBJ2-7, with TRBD2 matching 8 bases. The CDR3 has 14 residues. Trimming at V came to 7 bases and at J to 7 bases, leaving 12 bases not matched to a gene. The germline CDR1 and CDR2 sequences are WSHSY and SAAADI. In DNA, the CDR3 is TGCGCCAGCAATTACGGGAGGGCATCACTTGAGCAGTACTTC. Its translation: CASNYGRASLEQYF.

V usage is TRBV27 and J usage is TRBJ2-1; 14 bases line up with TRBD2. V shed 5 bases, J shed 8 bases, and the junction held 8 bases outside the gene matches. The CDR3 is made up of 16 amino acids. Looked up from germline, CDR1 is MNHEY and CDR2 is SMNVEV (reference sequence). The CDR3 region has the DNA TGTGCCAGCAGTCAGGGACTAGCGGGGGTTCGTCATGAGCAGTTCTTC. It is translated as CASSQGLAGVRHEQFF.

The V gene is TRBV5-4, the J gene TRBJ2-3; TRBD1 matches 8 bases. The junction had 2 bases not matched to a gene; V was cut back by 5 bases and J by 3 bases. The CDR3 is 13 amino acids. Germline lookup yields CDR1 SGHNT and CDR2 YYREEE (reference sequence). As DNA, the CDR3 is TGTGCCAGCAGGGGACAGGCAACAGATACGCAGTATTTT. It translates to CASRGQATDTQYF. Looking up the rest from reference TRBV5-4 and TRBJ2-3 gives the full variable domain: ETGVTQSPTHLIKTRGQQVTLRCSSQSGHNTVSWYQQALGQGPQFIFQYYREEENGRGNFPPRFSGLQFPNYSSELNVNALELDDSALYLCASRGQATDTQYFGPGTRLTVL.

V and J are TRBV7-8 and TRBJ1-2, with TRBD1 matching 7 bases. The CDR3 contains 14 residues. The V and J ends lost 5 bases and 4 bases, in that order; junction bases with no gene match: 7. In germline, CDR1 is SGHVS, CDR2 FQNEAQ. CDR3 amino acids: CASSRLGDSYGYTF. The CDR3 DNA sequence: TGTGCCAGCAGCCGGTTAGGGGACAGCTATGGCTACACCTTC.

V usage is TRBV5-4 and J usage is TRBJ2-4, with 10 bases aligning to TRBD1. The CDR3 is made up of 20 amino acids. V lost 3 bases and J lost 0; bases outside the gene matches: 15. Germline V lookup: CDR1 SGHNT, CDR2 YYREEE (reference sequence). CDR3 protein: CASSWDGTGDPELAKNIQYF. Written as DNA, the CDR3 is TGTGCCAGCAGCTGGGATGGGACAGGGGACCCAGAGCTAGCCAAAAACATTCAGTACTTC.

This chain links TRBV2 with TRBJ2-1, with 9 bases fitting TRBD2. J lost 6 bases, V lost 4 bases, and 7 bases had no gene match. Germline V gives CDR1 SNHLY, CDR2 FYNNEI. The CDR3 spans 15 residues. CDR3 protein: CASSVGTSNANEQFF. The CDR3 bases are TGTGCCAGCAGTGTTGGGACTAGCAACGCCAATGAGCAGTTCTTC.

The chain recombines TRBV7-9 with TRBJ2-1; tentative D call: TRBD2 (6 bases). The germline V gene encodes CDR1 SEHNR and CDR2 FQNEAQ (reference sequence). V lost 1 base and J 8 bases, leaving 9 bases between the germline ends. This CDR3 has 13 residues. The CDR3 loop reads CASSLVGGDEQFF. DNA for the CDR3: TGTGCCAGCAGCTTAGTAGGAGGGGATGAGCAGTTCTTC.

The genes are TRBV11-3 and TRBJ2-5; unclear D gene. Germline V CDR1 and CDR2: SGHNT, YENEEA. Trimming removed 4 bases from V and 4 bases from J, with 10 bases in between. This CDR3 has 13 amino acids. The CDR3 here is CASSSLAPETQYF. In DNA form, the CDR3 reads TGTGCCAGCAGCTCCTTGGCCCCAGAGACCCAGTACTTC.

The V gene is TRBV6-1, the J gene TRBJ2-6; 10 positions agree with TRBD1. This CDR3 is built from 16 residues. Germline assignment: CDR1 MNHNS and CDR2 SASEGT. Unmatched junction bases numbered 0, after V lost 4 bases and J lost 0 bases. DNA of the CDR3: TGTGCCAGCAGTGGGACAGGGGGCTCTGGGGCCAACGTCCTGACTTTC. Protein: CASSGTGGSGANVLTF.

The chain has TRBV7-2 and TRBJ2-7, with D possibly matching TRBD2 (6 bases). There are 14 residues in the CDR3. V was trimmed by 0 bases and J by 0 bases, leaving 6 bases between them. Germline V gives CDR1 SGHTA, CDR2 FQGNSA. CDR3 amino acids: CASSLARDSYEQYF. In nucleotides, the CDR3 is TGTGCCAGCAGCTTAGCGCGGGACTCCTACGAGCAGTACTTC.

The chain employs TRBV4-3 and TRBJ2-1; D might be TRBD2 (5 bases). This CDR3 contains 13 residues. The ends were cut back, 1 base at V and 4 bases at J, with 5 bases in the middle. Germline CDR1 LGHNA, CDR2 YSLEER. The CDR3 loop reads CASSQAGYNEQFF. The CDR3 DNA sequence: TGCGCCAGCAGCCAAGCGGGGTACAATGAGCAGTTCTTC.

The V and J genes are TRBV29-1 and TRBJ2-3; tentatively, D is TRBD2 (6 bases). CDR1 is SQVTM, CDR2 ANQGSEA, per germline. The germline V and J ends were trimmed by 6 bases and 4 bases, with 17 bases remaining between them. The CDR3 is made up of 14 amino acids. CDR3 protein: CSVVWRVSADTQYF. The CDR3 nucleotides are TGCAGCGTAGTATGGAGGGTTTCGGCAGATACGCAGTATTTT.

The rearrangement uses TRBV5-1 and TRBJ2-3, with 8 bases aligning to TRBD1. The CDR3 runs 15 residues. Germline CDR1 reads SGHRS; CDR2 reads YFSETQ. The V segment lost 3 bases and the J segment 2 bases; nucleotides outside the gene matches: 5. The CDR3 sequence: CASSSGQGATDTQYF. In DNA form, the CDR3 reads TGCGCCAGCAGCTCCGGACAGGGCGCCACAGATACGCAGTATTTT.

The chain couples TRBV7-9 to TRBJ2-5, with D perhaps TRBD2 (6 bases). From germline, CDR1 is SEHNR and CDR2 FQNEAQ (reference sequence). V was pared by 5 bases and J by 1 base, with 8 bases between. The CDR3 contains 13 residues. The CDR3 loop reads CASSPTSQETQYF. The CDR3 coding sequence is TGTGCCAGCAGCCCGACTAGCCAAGAGACCCAGTACTTC.

This sequence joins TRBV5-1 and TRBJ2-7; perhaps TRBD1 as D (6 bases). This CDR3 is built from 14 residues. V was pared by 0 bases and J by 5 bases, with 12 bases between. From germline, CDR1 is SGHRS and CDR2 YFSETQ. CDR3 coding DNA: TGCGCCAGCAGCTTGGGGGCAGGGGTCAACGAGCAGTACTTC. Encoded protein: CASSLGAGVNEQYF.

The CDR3 bases are TGTGCCAGCAGCCAAGACCGGGAAGCATACGAGCAGTACTTC. Translated, it gives CASSQDREAYEQYF. The genes are TRBV6-5 and TRBJ2-7; D is possibly TRBD2 (5 bases). This CDR3 has 14 residues. In germline, CDR1 is MNHEY, CDR2 SVGAGI. V lost 6 bases to trimming and J lost 4 bases, with 16 bases between them.

The chain combines TRBV5-5 with TRBJ2-7, with TRBD1 matching 11 bases. Trimming removed 4 bases from V and 0 bases from J; junction bases left unmatched: 12. This CDR3 comprises 18 residues. Germline CDR1 SGHKS, CDR2 YYEKEE (reference sequence). CDR3 nucleotides: TGTGCCAGCAGCAGACCGCCGGGACAGGGGGTTTACTCCTACGAGCAGTACTTC. Translated, it gives CASSRPPGQGVYSYEQYF. The full variable domain, in which reference TRBV5-5 and TRBJ2-7 provide the parts outside the CDR3, is DAGVTQSPTHLIKTRGQQVTLRCSPISGHKSVSWYQQVLGQGPQFIFQYYEKEERGRGNFPDRFSARQFPNYSSELNVNALLLGDSALYLCASSRPPGQGVYSYEQYFGPGTRLTVT.

The chain couples TRBV29-1 to TRBJ2-7, with D maybe TRBD2 (6 bases). The CDR3 consists of 13 residues. CDR1 and CDR2 (germline): SQVTM, ANQGSEA. The germline V and J ends were trimmed by 4 bases and 6 bases, with 16 bases remaining between them. The CDR3 DNA is TGCAGCGTTGCACTCTATAGGGAGGCCGAGCAGTACTTC. Its translation: CSVALYREAEQYF.

The genes are TRBV5-1 and TRBJ2-4; 7 nucleotides line up with TRBD1. Looked up from germline, CDR1 is SGHRS and CDR2 is YFSETQ. The CDR3 loop spans 16 amino acids. V lost 0 bases and J lost 0; bases outside the gene matches: 3. The CDR3 is CASSLGQGVAKNIQYF. CDR3 bases: TGCGCCAGCAGCTTGGGGCAGGGGGTAGCCAAAAACATTCAGTACTTC.

The chain has TRBV10-3 and TRBJ2-7; 9 positions agree with TRBD1. Germline CDR1 ENHRY, CDR2 SYGVKD. The CDR3 consists of 13 residues. V lost 6 bases and J lost 5; bases outside the gene matches: 5. This CDR3 reads CAIRGTGSDEQYF. CDR3 nucleotides: TGTGCCATCAGAGGGACAGGGAGCGACGAGCAGTACTTC.

This clone has just a few counts. V usage is TRBV11-3 and J usage is TRBJ2-2; TRBD1 matches at 9 bases. CDR1 and CDR2 from the germline V gene are SGHNT and YENEEA. With 4 bases clipped from V and 1 base from J, the junction kept 4 bases outside the gene matches. This CDR3 comprises 16 residues. CDR3 coding DNA: TGTGCCAGCAGCTCCCCGGGACAGGGGAACACCGGGGAGCTGTTTTTT. Protein sequence: CASSSPGQGNTGELFF.

This sequence joins TRBV25-1 and TRBJ2-7; the D is unclear. The V end was cut by 6 bases, the J end by 3 bases, with 6 bases between. Germline CDR1 and CDR2: MGHDK and SYGVNS. The CDR3 runs 11 residues. The CDR3 DNA is TGTGCCAGCAGAGAGTTCTACGAGCAGTACTTC. Translated: CASREFYEQYF.

This chain connects TRBV27 to TRBJ2-3; 10 bases agree with TRBD2. Germline assignment: CDR1 MNHEY and CDR2 SMNVEV (reference sequence). This CDR3 spans 18 amino acids. With 4 bases clipped from V and 0 bases from J, the junction kept 10 bases outside the gene matches. The CDR3 nucleotides are TGTGCCAGCAGTTCACCCCGCAGCGGGGGGGCTAGCACAGATACGCAGTATTTT. It is translated as CASSSPRSGGASTDTQYF.

V gene TRBV6-1 combines with J gene TRBJ1-1; TRBD1 is a possible D gene (6 bases). V lost 7 bases, J lost 1 base, and 13 bases lay in between. Germline V gene lookup returns CDR1 MNHNS and CDR2 SASEGT. The length of the CDR3 is 14 residues. CDR3 DNA: TGTGCCAGCATTAGAGGACAGCAGAACACTGAAGCTTTCTTT. It is translated as CASIRGQQNTEAFF.